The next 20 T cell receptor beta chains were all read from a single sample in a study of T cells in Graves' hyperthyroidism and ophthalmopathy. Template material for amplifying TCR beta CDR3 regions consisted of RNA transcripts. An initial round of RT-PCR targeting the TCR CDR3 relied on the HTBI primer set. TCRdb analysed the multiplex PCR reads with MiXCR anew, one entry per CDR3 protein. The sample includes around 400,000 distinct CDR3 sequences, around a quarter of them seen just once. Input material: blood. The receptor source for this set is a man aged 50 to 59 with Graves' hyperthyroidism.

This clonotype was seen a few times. CDR3 protein: CASSPPVSSYEQYF. The DNA of the CDR3 is TGTGCCAGCTCACCACCAGTATCCTCCTACGAGCAGTACTTC. The rearrangement links TRBV18 to TRBJ2-7, with no clear D. This CDR3 contains 14 residues. V was cut by 0 bases and J by 0 bases, with 6 bases left in between. Germline V gene data show CDR1 as KGHSH and CDR2 as LQKENI.

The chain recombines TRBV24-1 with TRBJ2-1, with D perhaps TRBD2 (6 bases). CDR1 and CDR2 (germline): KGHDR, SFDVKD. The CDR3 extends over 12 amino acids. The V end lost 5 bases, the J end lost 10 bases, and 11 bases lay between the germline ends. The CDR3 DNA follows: TGTGCCACCAGTGGCCCCGGGAGAGAGCAGTTCTTC. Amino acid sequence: CATSGPGREQFF.

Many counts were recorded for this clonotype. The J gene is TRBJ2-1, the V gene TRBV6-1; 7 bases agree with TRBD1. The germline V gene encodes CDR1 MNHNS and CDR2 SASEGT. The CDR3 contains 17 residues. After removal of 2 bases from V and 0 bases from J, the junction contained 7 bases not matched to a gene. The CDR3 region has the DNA TGTGCCAGCAGTGAACAGGGGGTAATGAGCTCCTACAATGAGCAGTTCTTC. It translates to CASSEQGVMSSYNEQFF.

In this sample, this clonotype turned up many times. The CDR3 DNA reads as TGTGCCAGCAGCTTATCGGGAGGGTACAATGAGCAGTTCTTC. It translates to CASSLSGGYNEQFF. V is TRBV7-2 and J is TRBJ2-1; the match to TRBD2 covers 8 bases. The CDR3 totals 14 residues. Germline V gives CDR1 SGHTA, CDR2 FQGNSA. The J segment lost 4 bases and the V segment lost 2 bases, leaving 1 base of the junction unmatched.

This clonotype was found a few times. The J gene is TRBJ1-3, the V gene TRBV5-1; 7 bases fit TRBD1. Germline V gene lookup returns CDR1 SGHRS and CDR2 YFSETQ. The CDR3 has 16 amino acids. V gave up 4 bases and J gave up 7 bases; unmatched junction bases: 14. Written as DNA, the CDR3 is TGCGCCAGCAGCCCCTTGACAGGGAGTGTTACCAACACCATATATTTT. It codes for CASSPLTGSVTNTIYF.

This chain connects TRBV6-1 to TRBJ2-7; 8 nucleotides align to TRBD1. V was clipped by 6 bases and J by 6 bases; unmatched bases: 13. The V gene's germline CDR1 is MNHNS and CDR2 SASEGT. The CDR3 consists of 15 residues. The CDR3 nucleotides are TGTGCCAGCAGGCTACCCACAGGGGGTTTTCGCGAGCAGTACTTC. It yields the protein CASRLPTGGFREQYF.

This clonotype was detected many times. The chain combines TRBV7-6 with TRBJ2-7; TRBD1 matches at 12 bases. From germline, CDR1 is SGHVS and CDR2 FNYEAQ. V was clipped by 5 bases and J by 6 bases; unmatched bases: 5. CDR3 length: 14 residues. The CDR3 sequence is CASSLGTGGGEQYF. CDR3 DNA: TGTGCCAGCAGCCTTGGGACAGGGGGCGGCGAGCAGTACTTC.

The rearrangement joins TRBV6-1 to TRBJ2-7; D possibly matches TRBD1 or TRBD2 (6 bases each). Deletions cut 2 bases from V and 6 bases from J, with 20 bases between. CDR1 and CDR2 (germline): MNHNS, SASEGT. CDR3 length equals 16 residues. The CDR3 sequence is CASSEPGSSGAAEQYF. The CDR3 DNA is TGTGCCAGCAGTGAACCCGGGTCGTCGGGGGCGGCCGAGCAGTACTTC.

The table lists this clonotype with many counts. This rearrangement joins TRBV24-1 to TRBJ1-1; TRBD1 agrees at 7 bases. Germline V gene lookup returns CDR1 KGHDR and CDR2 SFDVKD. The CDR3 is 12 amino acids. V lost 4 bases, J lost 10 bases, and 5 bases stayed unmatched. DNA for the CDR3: TGTGCCACCAGTGACGCGACAGGGAGAGCTTTCTTT. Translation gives CATSDATGRAFF.

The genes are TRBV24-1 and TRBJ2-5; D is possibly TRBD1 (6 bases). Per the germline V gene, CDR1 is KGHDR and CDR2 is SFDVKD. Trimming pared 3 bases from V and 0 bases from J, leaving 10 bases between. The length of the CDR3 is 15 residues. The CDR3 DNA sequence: TGTGCCACCAGTGATCCGGGACAAAACCAAGAGACCCAGTACTTC. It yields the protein CATSDPGQNQETQYF.

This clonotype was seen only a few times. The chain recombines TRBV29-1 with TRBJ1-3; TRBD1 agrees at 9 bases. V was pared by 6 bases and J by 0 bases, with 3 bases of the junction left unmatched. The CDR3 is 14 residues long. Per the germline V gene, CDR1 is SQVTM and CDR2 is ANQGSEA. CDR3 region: CSVRQGDSGNTIYF. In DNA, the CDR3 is TGCAGCGTAAGACAGGGGGACTCTGGAAACACCATATATTTT. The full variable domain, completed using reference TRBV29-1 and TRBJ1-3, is SAVISQKPSRDICQRGTSLTIQCQVDSQVTMMFWYRQQPGQSLTLIATANQGSEATYESGFVIDKFPISRPNLTFSTLTVSNMSPEDSSIYLCSVRQGDSGNTIYFGEGSWLTVV.

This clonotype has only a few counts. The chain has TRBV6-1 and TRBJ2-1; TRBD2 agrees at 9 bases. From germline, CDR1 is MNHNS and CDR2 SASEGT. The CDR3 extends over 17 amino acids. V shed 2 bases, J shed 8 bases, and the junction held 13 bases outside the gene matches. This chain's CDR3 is CASSEIRGLANRDEQFF. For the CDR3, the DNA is TGTGCCAGCAGTGAAATTAGGGGACTAGCAAACCGGGATGAGCAGTTCTTC.

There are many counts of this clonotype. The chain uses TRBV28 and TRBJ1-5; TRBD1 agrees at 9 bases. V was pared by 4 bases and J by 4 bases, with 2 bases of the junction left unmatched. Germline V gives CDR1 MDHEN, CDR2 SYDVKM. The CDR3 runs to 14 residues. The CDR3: CASSWGQGNQPQHF. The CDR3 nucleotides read TGTGCCAGCAGTTGGGGACAGGGAAATCAGCCCCAGCATTTT.

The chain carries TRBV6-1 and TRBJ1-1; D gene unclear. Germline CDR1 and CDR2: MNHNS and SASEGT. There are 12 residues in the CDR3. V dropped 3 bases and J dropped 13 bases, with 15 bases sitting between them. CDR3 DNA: TGTGCCAGCAGTGATGTAGCGTTTAAGGGTTTCTTT. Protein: CASSDVAFKGFF.

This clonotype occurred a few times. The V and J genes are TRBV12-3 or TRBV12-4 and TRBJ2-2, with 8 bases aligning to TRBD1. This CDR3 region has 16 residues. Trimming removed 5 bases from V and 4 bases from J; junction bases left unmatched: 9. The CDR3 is CASSPGQVGITGELFF. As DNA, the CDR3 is TGTGCCAGCAGTCCGGGACAGGTCGGGATCACCGGGGAGCTGTTTTTT.

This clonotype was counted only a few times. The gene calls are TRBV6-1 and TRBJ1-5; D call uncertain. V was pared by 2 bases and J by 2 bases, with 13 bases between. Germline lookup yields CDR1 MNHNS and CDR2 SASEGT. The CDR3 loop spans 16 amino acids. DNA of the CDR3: TGTGCCAGCAGTGAAAAGGGCAGGTCAGGCAATCAGCCCCAGCATTTT. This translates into CASSEKGRSGNQPQHF.

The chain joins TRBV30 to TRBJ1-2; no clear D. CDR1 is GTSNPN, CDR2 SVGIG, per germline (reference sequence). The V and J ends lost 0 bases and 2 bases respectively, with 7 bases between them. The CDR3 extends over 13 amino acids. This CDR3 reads CAWSVSGNYGYTF. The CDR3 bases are TGTGCCTGGAGTGTAAGCGGGAACTATGGCTACACCTTC. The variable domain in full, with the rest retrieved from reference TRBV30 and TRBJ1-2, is SQTIHQWPATLVQPVGSPLSLECTVEGTSNPNLYWYRQAAGRGLQLLFYSVGIGQISSEVPQNLSASRPQDRQFILSSKKLLLSDSGFYLCAWSVSGNYGYTFGSGTRLTVV.

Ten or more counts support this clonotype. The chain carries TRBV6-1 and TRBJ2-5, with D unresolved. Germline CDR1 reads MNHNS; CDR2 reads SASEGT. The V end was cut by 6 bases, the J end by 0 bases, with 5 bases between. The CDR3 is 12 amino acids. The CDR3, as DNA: TGTGCCAGCAGCCAATACCAAGAGACCCAGTACTTC. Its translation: CASSQYQETQYF.

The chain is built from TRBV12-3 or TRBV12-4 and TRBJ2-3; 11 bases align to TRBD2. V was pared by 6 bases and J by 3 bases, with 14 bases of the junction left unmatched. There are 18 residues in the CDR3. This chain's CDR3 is CASRRSSGRADMTDTQYF. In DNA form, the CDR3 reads TGTGCCAGCAGAAGAAGTAGCGGGAGGGCCGACATGACAGATACGCAGTATTTT.

CDR3 sequence: CASSRQSGNIQYF. CDR3 in DNA: TGTGCCAGCAGCCGACAGTCCGGAAACATTCAGTACTTC. The gene calls are TRBV6-2 or TRBV6-3 and TRBJ2-4; the D gene is possibly TRBD1 (5 bases). The CDR3 runs to 13 residues. V dropped 6 bases and J dropped 6 bases, with 12 bases sitting between them. Per germline, CDR1 MNHEY and CDR2 SVGEGT.